This T cell receptor (beta chain) was profiled in a study of blood T cell repertoires in COVID-19. Study as a whole: Samples of COVID-19 (acute and convalescent) were obtained from the United States, Italy and Spain. In each case, the material was cDNA or gDNA derived from T cells, B-cell-depleted T cells, or PBMCs.

Under the authors' procedure: Amplification from reference gene primers served as the basis for estimated nucleated cell counts. Only in-frame clones appear in the TCRdb table, and some are missing; sequencing was by immunoSEQ multiplex PCR. For V, J and clone size, that table is used; D and trimming come from the DNA. The sample has fewer than 20,000 clones; around 92% are singletons. The V segment lost 3 bases and the J segment 1 base; nucleotides outside the gene matches: 5. The CDR3 spans 15 residues. Germline values: CDR1 SGHRS, CDR2 YFSETQ. The sequence was obtained from a human donor in a cohort sampled during active COVID-19. Sequenced input: peripheral blood. V gene TRBV5-1 combines with J gene TRBJ1-1, with 8 bases lining up with TRBD1. This CDR3 is CASSWAQGGNTEAFF. The CDR3 DNA is TGCGCCAGCAGCTGGGCACAGGGGGGGAACACTGAAGCTTTCTTT.